The rows below give T cell receptor beta chains drawn from one sample of a study of cytomegalovirus exposure and HLA in healthy donors. Libraries were prepared by immunoSEQ multiplex PCR; TCRdb keeps only in-frame clonotypes and omits some of them. The sample shows under 350,000 clones, 65% to 90% of them seen only once. The sample consisted of PBMCs. Receptors originate from a woman aged 18-29 years in good health and CMV-seronegative. Both conserved end residues are part of each CDR3. Fields, in order: clone size, V gene, J gene, CDR3 protein. Size values are once, few and many counts, or a class for expanded clones, and some rows have none.

NA	TRBV6-5	TRBJ2-4	CASSYSQVTGIQYF
NA	TRBV11-3	TRBJ1-2	CASILWGGTNYGYTF
NA	TRBV27	TRBJ1-3	CASSDRWQGGGNTIYF
NA	TRBV27	TRBJ1-5	CASSSSDSNQPQHF
NA	TRBV30	TRBJ1-2	CAWSLWQGTKHGYTF
NA	TRBV28	TRBJ2-5	CASSRPVAGGRDGQYF
once	TRBV5-1	TRBJ2-7	CASSLGTSGQGNEQYF
NA	TRBV5-4	TRBJ1-1	CASSLGDRGTEAFF
few	TRBV7-2	TRBJ2-2	CASSPEFGTGELFF
NA	TRBV28	TRBJ1-5	CASSLGQGNQPQHF
few	TRBV5-1	TRBJ2-5	CASSFTGWQETQYF
NA	TRBV29-1	TRBJ1-5	CSVALTGGYNQPQHF
NA	TRBV5-4	TRBJ2-3	CASSLLTSLTDTQYF
NA	TRBV19	TRBJ2-7	CASSMAGRAFDEQYF
NA	TRBV12-1	TRBJ2-5	CASSFEMWNGGPPTQETQYF
NA	TRBV5-4	TRBJ2-1	CASSFPGQRYDEQFF
NA	TRBV2	TRBJ1-1	CASSQTAGVFTEAFF
NA	TRBV11-3	TRBJ1-1	CASSLVGGAVTEAFF
NA	TRBV10-3	TRBJ1-4	CAISAGQAQEKLFF
NA	TRBV5-4	TRBJ2-1	CASSLAPGQGANEQFF
NA	TRBV9	TRBJ1-1	CASSITGARPNTEAFF
NA	TRBV7-2	TRBJ2-3	CASSLWERGVTDTQYF
once	TRBV9	TRBJ2-2	CASSVEGRVAGELFF
NA	TRBV5-8	TRBJ2-3	CASSNGLAGITDTQYF
NA	TRBV11-3	TRBJ1-4	CASGQGFEKLFF